This TCR beta chain derives from a study of T cells after yellow fever vaccination. Study-wide results and caveats: It was a small share of clonotypes that appeared in both CD4 and CD8 compartments. The secondary T-cell response peaked on day 5, not day 15, but was weaker.

UMIs were added to TCR cDNA along with a universal primer site when it was made by 5'RACE template switching. TCRdb re-called the 5' RACE reads with MiXCR, one entry per CDR3 protein. The sample lists hundreds of thousands of distinct CDR3 sequences; roughly an eighth were seen once. This clonotype was observed a few times. Its specificity is unknown. The sequence derives from a man aged 25 to 40 who received the YFV17D yellow fever vaccine. The sample was PBMCs, taken on the day of the yellow fever booster vaccination.

This CDR3 reads CASSPQAGNSGNTIYF. In DNA form, the CDR3 reads TGCGCCAGCAGCCCACAGGCTGGGAACTCTGGAAACACCATATATTTT. The chain recombines TRBV5-1 with TRBJ1-3, with D perhaps matching TRBD1 (5 bases). Per germline, CDR1 SGHRS and CDR2 YFSETQ. The CDR3 is 16 residues long. The V gene lost 4 bases and the J gene lost 0 bases, with 14 bases spanning the gap.